The subject of this entry is one TCR beta chain. The sample is drawn from a study of OX40 agonist ivuxolimab in advanced cancers. Study information: Every 2 weeks, ivuxolimab was infused into the patients intravenously at between 0.01 and 10 mg/kg. The dose-escalation cohort was around 83% male, with a mean age of around 60 years, ranging roughly 20 to 90.

Assay used: immunoSEQ multiplex PCR; TCRdb lists only in-frame clones, some missing. This table has 20,000 to 25,000 clones, more than 75% appearing once. Sampling of blood occurred at baseline, cycle 4 day 1, and cycle 7 day 1. The TCR sequence derives from an adult with an advanced solid tumor such as melanoma, head and neck, liver or kidney cancer. The sample here was CD4+ or CD8+ T cells sorted from blood, taken in a trial of the OX40 agonist ivuxolimab.

CDR3: CASSRQGAGETQYF. The DNA for the CDR3 is TGTGCCAGCAGCCGACAGGGGGCCGGAGAGACCCAGTACTTC. This chain uses TRBV6-6 with TRBJ2-5; 10 bases are shared with TRBD1. The CDR3 loop spans 14 amino acids. Losses at the gene ends were 6 bases for V and 4 bases for J; bases not matched to a gene: 5. Germline loops: CDR1 MNHNY, CDR2 SVGAGI (reference sequence).